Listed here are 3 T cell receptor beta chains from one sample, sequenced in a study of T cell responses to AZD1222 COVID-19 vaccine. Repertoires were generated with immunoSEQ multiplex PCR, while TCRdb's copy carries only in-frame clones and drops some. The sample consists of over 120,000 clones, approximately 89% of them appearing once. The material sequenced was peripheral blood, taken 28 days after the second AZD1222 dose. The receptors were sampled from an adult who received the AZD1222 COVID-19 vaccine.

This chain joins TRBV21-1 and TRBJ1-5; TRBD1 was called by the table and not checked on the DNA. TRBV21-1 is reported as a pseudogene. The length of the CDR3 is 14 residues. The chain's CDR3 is CASYTGVRDQPQHF. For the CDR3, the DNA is TGTGCCAGCTATACAGGGGTTCGGGATCAGCCCCAGCATTTT.

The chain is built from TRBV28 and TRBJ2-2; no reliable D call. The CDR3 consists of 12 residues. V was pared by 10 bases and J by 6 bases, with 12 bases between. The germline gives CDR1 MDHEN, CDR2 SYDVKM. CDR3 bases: TGTGCCATCACCAGCTGGGCCGGGGAGCTGTTTTTT. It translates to CAITSWAGELFF.

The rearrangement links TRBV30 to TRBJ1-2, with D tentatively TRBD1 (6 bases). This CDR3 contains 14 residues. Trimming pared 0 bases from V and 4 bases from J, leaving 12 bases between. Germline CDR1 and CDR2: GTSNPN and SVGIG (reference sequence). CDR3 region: CAWSVSGQPYGYTF. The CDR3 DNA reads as TGTGCCTGGAGTGTATCTGGACAGCCCTATGGCTACACCTTC.